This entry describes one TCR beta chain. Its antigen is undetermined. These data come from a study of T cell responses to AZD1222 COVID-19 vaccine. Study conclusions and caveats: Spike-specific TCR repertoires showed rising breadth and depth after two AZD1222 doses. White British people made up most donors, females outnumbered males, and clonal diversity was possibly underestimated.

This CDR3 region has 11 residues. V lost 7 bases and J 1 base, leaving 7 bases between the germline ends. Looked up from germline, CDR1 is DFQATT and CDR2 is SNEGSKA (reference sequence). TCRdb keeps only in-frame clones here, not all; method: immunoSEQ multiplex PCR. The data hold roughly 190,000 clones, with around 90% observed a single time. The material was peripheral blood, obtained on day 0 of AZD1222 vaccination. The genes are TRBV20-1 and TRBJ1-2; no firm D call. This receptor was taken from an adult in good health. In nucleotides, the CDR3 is TGCAGTGGTGGGTTTAACTATGGCTACACCTTC. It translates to CSGGFNYGYTF.